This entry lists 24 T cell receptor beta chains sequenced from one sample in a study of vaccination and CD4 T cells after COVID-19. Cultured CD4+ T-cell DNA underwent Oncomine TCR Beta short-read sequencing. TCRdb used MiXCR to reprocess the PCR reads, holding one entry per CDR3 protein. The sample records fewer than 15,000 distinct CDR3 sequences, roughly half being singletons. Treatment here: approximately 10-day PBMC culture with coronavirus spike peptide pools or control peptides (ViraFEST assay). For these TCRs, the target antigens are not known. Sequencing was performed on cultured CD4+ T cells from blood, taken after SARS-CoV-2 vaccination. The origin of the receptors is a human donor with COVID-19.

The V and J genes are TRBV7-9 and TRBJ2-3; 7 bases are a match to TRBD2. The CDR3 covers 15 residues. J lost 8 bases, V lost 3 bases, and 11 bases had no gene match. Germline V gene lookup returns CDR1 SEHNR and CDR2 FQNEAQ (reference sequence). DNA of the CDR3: TGTGCCAGCAGCTTCTCCCCGACTGGCGGGGGTACGCAGTATTTT. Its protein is CASSFSPTGGGTQYF.

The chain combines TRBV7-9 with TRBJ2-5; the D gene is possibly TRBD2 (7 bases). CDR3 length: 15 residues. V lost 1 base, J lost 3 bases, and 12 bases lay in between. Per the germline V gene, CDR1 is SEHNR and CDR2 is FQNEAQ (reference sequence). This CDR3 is CASSLGGGSKETQYF. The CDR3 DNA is TGTGCCAGCAGCTTAGGGGGGGGCTCCAAAGAGACCCAGTACTTC.

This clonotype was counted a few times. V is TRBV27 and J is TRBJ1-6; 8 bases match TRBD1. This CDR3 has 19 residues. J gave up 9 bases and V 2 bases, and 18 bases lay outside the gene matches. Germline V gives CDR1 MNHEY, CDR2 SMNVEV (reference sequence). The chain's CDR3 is CASSLGPRAGGLIGSPLHF. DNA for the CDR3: TGTGCCAGCAGTTTAGGCCCTCGGGCAGGGGGCCTGATAGGTTCACCCCTCCACTTT.

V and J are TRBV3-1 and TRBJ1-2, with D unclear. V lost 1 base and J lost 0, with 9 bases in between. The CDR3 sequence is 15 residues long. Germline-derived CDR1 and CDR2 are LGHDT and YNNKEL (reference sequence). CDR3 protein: CASSQAAGANYGYTF. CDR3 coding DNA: TGTGCCAGCAGCCAAGCGGCAGGAGCTAACTATGGCTACACCTTC.

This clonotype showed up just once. The CDR3 protein is CATSDFGEKLFF. DNA for the CDR3: TGTGCCACCAGTGATTTTGGGGAAAAACTGTTTTTT. The chain employs TRBV24-1 and TRBJ1-4; no firm D call. V was pared by 1 base and J by 8 bases, with 4 bases between. Germline CDR1 and CDR2: KGHDR and SFDVKD. CDR3 length: 12 residues.

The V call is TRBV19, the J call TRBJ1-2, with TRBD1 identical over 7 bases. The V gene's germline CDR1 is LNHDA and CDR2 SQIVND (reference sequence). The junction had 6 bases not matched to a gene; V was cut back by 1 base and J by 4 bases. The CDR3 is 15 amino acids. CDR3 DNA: TGTGCCAGTAGTATAGTCCGGAGGACAGGCTATGGCTACACCTTC. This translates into CASSIVRRTGYGYTF.

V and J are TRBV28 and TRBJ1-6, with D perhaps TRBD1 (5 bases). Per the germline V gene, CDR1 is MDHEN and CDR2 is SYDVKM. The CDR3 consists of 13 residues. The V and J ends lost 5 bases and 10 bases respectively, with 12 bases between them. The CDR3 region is CASSLEKGSPLHF. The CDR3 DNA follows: TGTGCCAGCAGTCTAGAAAAGGGGTCACCCCTCCACTTT.

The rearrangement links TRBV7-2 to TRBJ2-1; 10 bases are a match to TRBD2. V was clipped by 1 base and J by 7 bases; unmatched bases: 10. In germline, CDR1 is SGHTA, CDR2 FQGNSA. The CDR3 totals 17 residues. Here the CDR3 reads CASSLGPVAGGHNEQFF. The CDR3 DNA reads TGTGCCAGCAGCTTAGGTCCGGTAGCGGGGGGACATAATGAGCAGTTCTTC. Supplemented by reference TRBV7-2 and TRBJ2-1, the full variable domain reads GAGVSQSPSNKVTEKGKDVELRCDPISGHTALYWYRQSLGQGLEFLIYFQGNSAPDKSGLPSDRFSAERTGGSVSTLTIQRTQQEDSAVYLCASSLGPVAGGHNEQFFGPGTRLTVL.

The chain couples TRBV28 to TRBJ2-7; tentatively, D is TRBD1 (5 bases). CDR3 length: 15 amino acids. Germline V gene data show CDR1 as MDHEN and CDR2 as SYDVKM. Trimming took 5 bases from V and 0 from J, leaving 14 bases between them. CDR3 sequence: CASSVPRGISYEQYF. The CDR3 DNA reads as TGTGCCAGCAGTGTACCTAGGGGCATCTCCTACGAGCAGTACTTC.

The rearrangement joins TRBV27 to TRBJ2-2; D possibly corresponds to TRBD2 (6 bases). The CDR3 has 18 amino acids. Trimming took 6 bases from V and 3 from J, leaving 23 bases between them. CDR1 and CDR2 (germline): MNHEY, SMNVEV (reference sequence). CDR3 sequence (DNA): TGTGCCAGCAGCCCAAGGCGGGACTCAACTGGTCACACCGGGGAGCTGTTTTTT. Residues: CASSPRRDSTGHTGELFF.

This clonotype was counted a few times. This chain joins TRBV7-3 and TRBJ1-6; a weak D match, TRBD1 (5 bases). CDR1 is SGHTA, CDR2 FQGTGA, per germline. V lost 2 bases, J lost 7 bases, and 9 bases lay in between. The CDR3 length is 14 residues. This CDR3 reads CASSLAGYNSPLHF. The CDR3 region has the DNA TGTGCCAGCAGCTTAGCAGGGTACAATTCACCCCTCCACTTT.

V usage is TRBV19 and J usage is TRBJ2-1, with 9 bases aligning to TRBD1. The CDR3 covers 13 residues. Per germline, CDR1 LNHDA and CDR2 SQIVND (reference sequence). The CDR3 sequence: CAPSGTGLREQFF. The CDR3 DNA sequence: TGTGCTCCCAGCGGGACAGGGCTACGGGAGCAGTTCTTC. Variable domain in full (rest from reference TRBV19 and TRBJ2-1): DGGITQSPKYLFRKEGQNVTLSCEQNLNHDAMYWYRQDPGQGLRLIYYSQIVNDFQKGDIAEGYSVSREKKESFPLTVTSAQKNPTAFYLCAPSGTGLREQFFGPGTRLTVL.

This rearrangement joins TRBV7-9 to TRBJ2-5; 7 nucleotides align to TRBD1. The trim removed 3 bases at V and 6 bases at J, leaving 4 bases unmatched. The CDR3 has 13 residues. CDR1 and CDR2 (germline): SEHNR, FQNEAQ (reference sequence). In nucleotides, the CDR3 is TGTGCCAGCAGCTTCGAGGGGGCGAAGACCCAGTACTTC. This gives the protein CASSFEGAKTQYF.

CDR3 DNA: TGTGCCAGCACTTCTTCCTTGGACGGCTACACCTTC. Its protein product is CASTSSLDGYTF. V usage is TRBV28 and J usage is TRBJ1-2; D gene uncertain. The length of the CDR3 is 12 residues. Germline loops: CDR1 MDHEN, CDR2 SYDVKM. V was clipped by 7 bases and J by 8 bases, with 14 bases between them.

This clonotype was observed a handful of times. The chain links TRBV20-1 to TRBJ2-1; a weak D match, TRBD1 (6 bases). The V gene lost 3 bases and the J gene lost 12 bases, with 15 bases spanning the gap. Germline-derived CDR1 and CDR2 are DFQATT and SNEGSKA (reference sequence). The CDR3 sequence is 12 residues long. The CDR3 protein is CSASLQGYLQFF. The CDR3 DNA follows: TGCAGTGCTAGCCTACAGGGATATTTGCAGTTCTTC.

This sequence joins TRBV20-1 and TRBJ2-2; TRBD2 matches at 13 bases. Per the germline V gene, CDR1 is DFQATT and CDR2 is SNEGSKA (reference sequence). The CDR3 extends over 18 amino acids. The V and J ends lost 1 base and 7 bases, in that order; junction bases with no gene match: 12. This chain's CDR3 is CSARALRTSGGEYGELFF. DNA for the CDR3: TGCAGTGCTAGAGCTTTGAGGACTAGCGGGGGAGAATACGGGGAGCTGTTTTTT.

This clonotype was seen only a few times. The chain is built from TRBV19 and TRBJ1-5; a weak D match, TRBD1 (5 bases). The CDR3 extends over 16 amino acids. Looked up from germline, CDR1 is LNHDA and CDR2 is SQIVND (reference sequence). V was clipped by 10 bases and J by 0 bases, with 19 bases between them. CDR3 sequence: CATDRRGGNSNQPQHF. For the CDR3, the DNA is TGTGCCACCGATAGGCGGGGGGGAAATAGCAATCAGCCCCAGCATTTT.

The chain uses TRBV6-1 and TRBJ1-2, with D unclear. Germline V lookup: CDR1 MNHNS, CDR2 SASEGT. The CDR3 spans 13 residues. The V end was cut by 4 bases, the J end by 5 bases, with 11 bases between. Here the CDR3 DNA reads TGTGCCAGCAGTGTGGACTGGAATTATGGCTACACCTTC. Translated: CASSVDWNYGYTF.

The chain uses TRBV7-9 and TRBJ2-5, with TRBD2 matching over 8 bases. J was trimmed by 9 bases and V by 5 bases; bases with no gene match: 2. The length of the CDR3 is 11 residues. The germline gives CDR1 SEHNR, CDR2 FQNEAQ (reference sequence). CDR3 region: CASSLTSAQYF. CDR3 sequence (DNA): TGTGCCAGCAGCCTGACTAGCGCCCAGTACTTC.

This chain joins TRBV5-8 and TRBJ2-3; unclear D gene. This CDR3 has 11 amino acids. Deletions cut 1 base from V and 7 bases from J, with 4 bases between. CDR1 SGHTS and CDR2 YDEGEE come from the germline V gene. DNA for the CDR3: TGTGCCAGCAGCTTGTTAAATACGCAGTATTTT. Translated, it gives CASSLLNTQYF.

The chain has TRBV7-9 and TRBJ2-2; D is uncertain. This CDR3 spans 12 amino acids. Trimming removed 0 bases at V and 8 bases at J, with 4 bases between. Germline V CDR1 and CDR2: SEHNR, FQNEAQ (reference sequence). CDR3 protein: CASSLALGELFF. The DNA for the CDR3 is TGTGCCAGCAGCTTAGCTTTGGGGGAGCTGTTTTTT.

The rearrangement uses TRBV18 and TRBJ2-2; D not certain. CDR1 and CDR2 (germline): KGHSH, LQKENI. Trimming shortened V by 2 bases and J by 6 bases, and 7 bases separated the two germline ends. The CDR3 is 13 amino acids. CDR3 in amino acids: CASSPSASGELFF. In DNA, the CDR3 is TGTGCCAGCTCACCATCAGCATCCGGGGAGCTGTTTTTT.

CDR3 DNA: TGCGCCAGCAGGGCCGCGACTAGCGGGGGATTAAAGTACCAAGAGACCCAGTACTTC. It codes for CASRAATSGGLKYQETQYF. V and J are TRBV5-1 and TRBJ2-5; 12 bases are a match to TRBD2. The CDR3 contains 19 residues. Per germline, CDR1 SGHRS and CDR2 YFSETQ. The ends lost 5 bases at V and 0 bases at J; junction bases unmatched: 14. The complete variable domain, with remaining parts taken from reference TRBV5-1 and TRBJ2-5, reads KAGVTQTPRYLIKTRGQQVTLSCSPISGHRSVSWYQQTPGQGLQFLFEYFSETQRNKGNFPGRFSGRQFSNSRSEMNVSTLELGDSALYLCASRAATSGGLKYQETQYFGPGTRLLVL.

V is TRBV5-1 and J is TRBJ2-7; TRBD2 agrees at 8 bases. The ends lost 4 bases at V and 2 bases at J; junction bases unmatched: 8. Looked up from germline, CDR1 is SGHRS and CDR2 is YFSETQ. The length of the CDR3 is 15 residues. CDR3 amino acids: CASSPTGGATYEQYF. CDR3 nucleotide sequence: TGCGCCAGCAGCCCCACCGGGGGGGCAACCTACGAGCAGTACTTC.